A selection of T cell receptor beta chains follows, all from one sample in a study of cytomegalovirus exposure and HLA in healthy donors. Repertoires were generated with immunoSEQ multiplex PCR, while TCRdb's copy carries only in-frame clones and drops some. In the table there are approximately 78,000 clones, approximately 88% of which are singletons. Sequencing was done on a sample of PBMCs. All receptors derive from a woman aged 45-65 years in good health and CMV-seronegative. CDR3s include the opening cysteine and the closing phenylalanine or tryptophan. The D gene is left open where the match is weak. Some rows mark clone size as missing; the rest say once, few, many or name a class of expanded clone.

abundance	j_gene	len	d_gene	v_gene	CDR3nt	CDR3aa
once	TRBJ1-1	11	-	TRBV28	TGTGCCAGCAGTCCACTCGCTGAAGCTTTCTTT	CASSPLAEAFF
-	TRBJ1-4	15	TRBD1	TRBV4-1	TGCGCCAGCAGCCAAGGGACACAGGGGAATGAAAAACTGTTTTTT	CASSQGTQGNEKLFF
-	TRBJ2-3	16	-	TRBV4-1	TGCGCCAGTGCAGGGGACGGGTTTTTCGACACAGATACGCAGTATTTT	CASAGDGFFDTDTQYF
-	TRBJ2-7	13	TRBD2	TRBV29-1	TGCAGCGTTTTTGGAGCGGGAGGGCCCGAGCAGTACTTC	CSVFGAGGPEQYF
-	TRBJ2-4	17	TRBD1	TRBV4-1	TGCGCCAGCAGCCAAGATCCGCAGGGGGTGGCCAAAAACATTCAGTACTTC	CASSQDPQGVAKNIQYF
-	TRBJ2-3	15	TRBD2	TRBV30	TGTGCCTGGAGTGTTCTAGCGGGGAATTCAGATACGCAGTATTTT	CAWSVLAGNSDTQYF
-	TRBJ2-5	14	TRBD2	TRBV7-2	TGTGCCAGCGGGCGGGGGGGCGGTGGGGAGACCCAGTACTTC	CASGRGGGGETQYF
-	TRBJ2-5	15	TRBD2	TRBV6-5	TGTGCCAGCAGTTACAAAGCGGGAGGTAGTAAGGAGCAGTACTTC	CASSYKAGGSKEQYF
once	TRBJ2-7	13	-	TRBV10-3	TGTGCCATTACCTCGAAACAGGGTGAGGAGCAGTACTTC	CAITSKQGEEQYF
-	TRBJ1-2	14	TRBD1	TRBV29-1	TGCAGCGTTGATACTACAGGGGAACGGTATGGCTACACCTTC	CSVDTTGERYGYTF
once	TRBJ1-2	13	TRBD1	TRBV4-3	TGCGCCAGCAGCCCGGACAGGGACTATGGCTACACCTTC	CASSPDRDYGYTF
few	TRBJ1-1	15	-	TRBV19	TGTGCCAGTAGTCCGCGAGGAGTCATGAACACTGAAGCTTTCTTT	CASSPRGVMNTEAFF
few	TRBJ2-3	15	-	TRBV5-1	TGCGCCAGCAGCTTGGGTGGGGGCGAATCAGATACGCAGTATTTT	CASSLGGGESDTQYF
-	TRBJ1-2	16	TRBD1	TRBV5-1	TGCGCCAGCAGCCTGGAAAGCTTCGGACAGGTCTATGGCTACACCTTC	CASSLESFGQVYGYTF
-	TRBJ2-3	16	TRBD1	TRBV11-2	TGTGCCAGCAGCTCACCGGGACAGGGTATCACAGATACGCAGTATTTT	CASSSPGQGITDTQYF
-	TRBJ2-1	15	TRBD1	TRBV6-1	TGTGCCAGCAGCATCCCAGGGGGTTTTTCGGGTGAGCAGTTCTTC	CASSIPGGFSGEQFF
-	TRBJ1-6	15	TRBD1	TRBV2	TGTGCCAGCAGTCCTCAGGGGGTCGATAATTCACCCCTCCACTTT	CASSPQGVDNSPLHF
-	TRBJ1-1	14	-	TRBV2	TGTGCCAGCTTTCGGACGGCGGGGAACACTGAAGCTTTCTTT	CASFRTAGNTEAFF
-	TRBJ2-7	18	TRBD2	TRBV28	TGTGCCAGCAGTTTCGAGATAGCGGGAAAACTTAGGAACTACGAGCAGTACTTC	CASSFEIAGKLRNYEQYF
once	TRBJ2-3	14	-	TRBV27	TGTGCCAGCAGGAGCCTCGTCAACACAGATACGCAGTATTTT	CASRSLVNTDTQYF
-	TRBJ1-5	14	-	TRBV4-1	TGTGCCAGCAGCCAAGAAAGCAGCAATCAGCCCCAGCATTTT	CASSQESSNQPQHF
-	TRBJ2-6	18	-	TRBV11-3	TGTGCCAGCAGCTTAGATAAGTCTCCCTACTCTGGGGCCAACGTCCTGACTTTC	CASSLDKSPYSGANVLTF
-	TRBJ1-5	14	-	TRBV4-1	TGCGCCAGCAGCCAAGAAAGCAGCAATCAGCCCCAGCATTTT	CASSQESSNQPQHF